This TCR beta chain was obtained from a study of CD8+CD57+ T cells in acquired aplastic anemia. Study-level information: Quantities of DNA derived from sorted CD4+ and CD8+ cells averaged approximately 3 ug.

The study's findings and limits: Patients and controls had in common 25 to 35 CD8+ CDR3 sequences.

The ends lost 3 bases at V and 4 bases at J; junction bases unmatched: 13. The CDR3 runs 16 residues. Germline CDR1 reads SGHNT; CDR2 reads YYREEE (reference sequence). Turning to this clonotype: Its antigen is unknown.

CDR3 and TCR beta VDJ profiling relied on a genomic DNA template. TCRdb re-analysed the reads in MiXCR, keeping a single row per CDR3 protein. This table has fewer than 200,000 distinct CDR3 sequences, 48% appearing once. Flow cytometry had shown expanded CD8+CD57+ cells in the patients chosen for sequencing. J is TRBJ2-7 and V is TRBV5-4; 7 bases line up with TRBD1. This clonotype was sampled from a human donor with aplastic anemia. The source material was sorted CD4+, CD8+, or CD8+CD57+ T cells (not recorded which) from PBMCs. CDR3 amino acids: CASSSRATGPNYEQYF. The CDR3 DNA reads TGTGCCAGCAGCTCCAGGGCGACAGGGCCGAATTACGAGCAGTACTTC.